The source of this T cell receptor (beta chain) is a study of T cells in Graves' hyperthyroidism and ophthalmopathy. CDR1 and CDR2 (germline): MNHEY, SMNVEV (reference sequence). J was trimmed by 6 bases and V by 3 bases; bases with no gene match: 9. The CDR3 length is 15 residues. Amplification targeted TCR beta CDR3 regions from RNA transcripts. First-round RT-PCR with HTBI primers amplified the TCR CDR3 region. One entry per CDR3 protein results from TCRdb running MiXCR on the multiplex PCR reads. The sample has some 300,000 distinct CDR3 sequences; 15% to 20% are singletons. An absence of ophthalmopathy progression within 18 months meant stable Graves' hyperthyroidism. This clonotype was detected a few times.

The sequencing sample was made of blood. V and J are TRBV27 and TRBJ1-2; 8 nucleotides match TRBD1. The TCR sequence derives from a man between 25 and 39 years old with Graves' hyperthyroidism. The CDR3 loop is CASSFRTGTGDGYTF. The CDR3 bases are TGTGCCAGCAGTTTCAGGACAGGGACGGGCGATGGCTACACCTTC.